The present T cell receptor (beta chain) was sequenced within a study of blood T cell repertoires in COVID-19. The germline V gene has CDR1 SGHRS and CDR2 YFSETQ. The CDR3 sequence is 16 residues long. Trimming removed 0 bases from V and 2 bases from J, with 14 bases in between. Method: immunoSEQ multiplex PCR; TCRdb's copy keeps in-frame clones and lacks some. The table lists about 94,000 clones, over 70% of them singletons. The receptor was derived from a human donor in a cohort sampled during active COVID-19. This sequence joins TRBV5-1 and TRBJ2-5; perhaps TRBD1 as D (6 bases). Input material: peripheral blood. CDR3 sequence: CASSLVGANGQETQYF. The DNA of the CDR3 is TGCGCCAGCAGCTTGGTGGGGGCCAACGGTCAAGAGACCCAGTACTTC.